Reported below is one TCR beta chain. Its antigen is as yet unknown. Germline CDR1 is SEHNR and CDR2 is FQNEAQ (reference sequence). The V segment lost 3 bases and the J segment 0 bases; nucleotides outside the gene matches: 5. CDR3 length: 15 amino acids. Measured with immunoSEQ multiplex PCR; TCRdb has only the in-frame clones, and not every one. The sample lists tens of thousands of clones, 78% occurring once. The data stem from a study of radiotherapy plus CTLA-4 blockade in lung cancer. Study as a whole: For around 18% of patients, objective responses occurred, and approximately 33% had disease control. Points from the study as a whole: After treatment with radiotherapy plus ipilimumab, TCR clones that came from the tumor expanded in blood. Strongest reported response predictors: early blood clone changes and post-radiation interferon-beta.

Ipilimumab CTLA-4 blockade and focal radiation were given to patients with chemo-refractory metastatic non-small-cell lung cancer. V is TRBV7-9 and J is TRBJ2-7, with 7 positions matching TRBD2. Specimen: peripheral blood, collected from a patient treated with radiotherapy plus ipilimumab. This receptor was obtained from a human donor with non-small cell lung cancer who had a partial response to radiotherapy plus ipilimumab. Some clones in this sample may be carry-over from other donors' samples. CDR3: CASSFQSGNSYEQYF. The DNA of the CDR3 is TGTGCCAGCAGCTTTCAAAGCGGGAACTCCTACGAGCAGTACTTC.